This passage covers 20 T cell receptor beta chains from one sample sequenced in a study of control samples from healthy donors and cancer patients (dated by TCRdb to 2019 to 2021). Preparation of the library involved the immunoSEQ multiplex PCR assay. Drawn from immuneACCESS, this table holds only the in-frame rearrangements with V and J called that TCRdb kept. Clones are partly lost; checked studies trace under half to an unresolved V gene and leave the rest unexplained. This sample has approximately 69,000 clones in its table, and approximately 89% of those were observed once. The ten largest clonotypes hold roughly 5.5% of the sample. The sample taken for sequencing was PBMCs. Source of these receptors: a man aged 55 to 70 with colorectal cancer.

The J gene is TRBJ2-2, the V gene TRBV10-2; 7 bases agree with TRBD2. This CDR3 is 13 amino acids long. V lost 7 bases to trimming and J lost 6 bases; unmatched junction nucleotides: 5. In germline, CDR1 is WSHSY, CDR2 SAAADI. Here the CDR3 DNA reads TGCGCCAGCACCAAAACTAGCGCCGGGGAGCTGTTTTTT. It codes for CASTKTSAGELFF.

This sequence joins TRBV6-5 and TRBJ2-3; perhaps TRBD2 as D (6 bases). V was cut by 4 bases and J by 1 base, with 15 bases left in between. Germline values: CDR1 MNHEY, CDR2 SVGAGI. The CDR3 has 16 amino acids. The CDR3 loop reads CASSSPSTRGTDTQYF. In DNA form, the CDR3 reads TGTGCCAGCAGTTCTCCCTCGACTAGAGGCACAGATACGCAGTATTTT.

The CDR3 protein is CASSQRFGGASSYEQYF. The CDR3, as DNA: TGCGCCAGCAGCCAACGGTTCGGTGGGGCGAGCTCCTACGAGCAGTACTTC. The rearrangement uses TRBV4-1 and TRBJ2-7; possibly TRBD1 for D (5 bases). The CDR3 length is 17 residues. Germline V gives CDR1 MGHRA, CDR2 YSYEKL. The V gene lost 2 bases and the J gene lost 0 bases, with 17 bases spanning the gap.

About this clone itself: The junction shows a germline mismatch at one end, possibly a read error. This chain joins TRBV7-9 and TRBJ1-2; no definite D call. The length of the CDR3 is 13 residues. Germline values: CDR1 SEHNR, CDR2 FQNEAQ (reference sequence). CDR3 sequence reads: CASTLIANYGYTF. The CDR3 DNA reads as TGTGCCAGCACCTTAATCGCTAACTATGGCTACACCTTC.

V and J are TRBV2 and TRBJ1-6, with 9 nucleotides matching TRBD1. V shed 5 bases and J 2 bases; nucleotides not matched to a gene: 4. CDR3 length equals 16 residues. Germline values: CDR1 SNHLY, CDR2 FYNNEI. The CDR3 bases are TGTGCCAGCAGTCCTGACAGGGGGACCTATAATTCACCCCTCCACTTT. It specifies CASSPDRGTYNSPLHF.

The chain combines TRBV7-2 with TRBJ1-5; D is unclear. The V end lost 5 bases, the J end lost 3 bases, and 5 bases lay between the germline ends. Per germline, CDR1 SGHTA and CDR2 FQGNSA. This CDR3 is built from 12 residues. The DNA for the CDR3 is TGTGCCAGCAGCGGGGTCAATCAGCCCCAGCATTTT. This encodes CASSGVNQPQHF.

The chain has TRBV24-1 and TRBJ2-3, with TRBD2 matching over 8 bases. This CDR3 spans 17 amino acids. V dropped 4 bases and J dropped 4; count of bases not matched to a gene: 12. Germline V CDR1 and CDR2: KGHDR, SFDVKD. CDR3 DNA: TGTGCCACCAGTGACCCCAAGGTCGGGGGGGCGTCAGATACGCAGTATTTT. It translates to CATSDPKVGGASDTQYF.

This clone was recorded only once. The chain employs TRBV11-3 and TRBJ2-3; 8 bases are shared with TRBD1. Trimming removed 5 bases from V and 2 bases from J; junction bases left unmatched: 9. Germline V CDR1 and CDR2: SGHNT, YENEEA. The CDR3 is made up of 16 amino acids. CDR3 protein: CASSDSGQAATDTQYF. CDR3 coding DNA: TGTGCCAGCAGCGACTCGGGACAGGCAGCCACAGATACGCAGTATTTT.

The rearrangement uses TRBV14 and TRBJ2-1; 14 nucleotides line up with TRBD2. The CDR3 extends over 17 amino acids. Trimming cost V 4 bases and J 3 bases; bases outside gene matches: 5. Germline-derived CDR1 and CDR2 are SGHDN and FVKESK. In DNA, the CDR3 is TGTGCCAGCAGCCCGAGACTAGCGGGGGGGCTCTACAATGAGCAGTTCTTC. Translating gives CASSPRLAGGLYNEQFF.

V is TRBV7-3 and J is TRBJ2-7; 7 nucleotides match TRBD2. The CDR3 extends over 16 amino acids. The V and J ends lost 1 base and 0 bases, in that order; junction bases with no gene match: 6. CDR1 SGHTA and CDR2 FQGTGA come from the germline V gene. This CDR3 reads CASSLRGGGDSYEQYF. The CDR3 region has the DNA TGTGCCAGCAGCTTAAGGGGCGGGGGAGACTCCTACGAGCAGTACTTC.

The V and J genes are TRBV10-2 and TRBJ1-5; possible D gene TRBD1, 5 bases. The CDR3 extends over 13 amino acids. V lost 3 bases and J 7 bases, leaving 10 bases between the germline ends. The germline gives CDR1 WSHSY, CDR2 SAAADI. CDR3: CASSDAGHQPQHF. As DNA, the CDR3 is TGCGCCAGCAGTGATGCAGGGCACCAGCCCCAGCATTTT.

The J gene is TRBJ2-5, the V gene TRBV3-1 (or the pseudogene TRBV3-2); tentative D call: TRBD2 (5 bases). The CDR3 covers 16 residues. The germline V gene has CDR1 LGHDT and CDR2 YNNKEL (reference sequence). V was cut by 4 bases and J by 5 bases, with 20 bases left in between. The CDR3 DNA follows: TGTGCCAGCAGCCTTAAGAAGACCCTCAGAGGGGAGACCCAGTACTTC. Translation: CASSLKKTLRGETQYF.

The chain's CDR3 is CASSQAPRTSGSYNEQFF. Here the CDR3 DNA reads TGCGCCAGCAGCCAAGCTCCCCGGACTAGCGGAAGCTACAATGAGCAGTTCTTC. The chain combines TRBV4-1 with TRBJ2-1, with TRBD2 matching over 10 bases. The length of the CDR3 is 18 residues. Germline V gene lookup returns CDR1 MGHRA and CDR2 YSYEKL. V lost 1 base and J lost 3; bases outside the gene matches: 9.

The V gene is TRBV7-9, the J gene TRBJ1-3; tentative D call: TRBD1 (6 bases). Germline V gene sequence: CDR1 SEHNR, CDR2 FQNEAQ (reference sequence). The length of the CDR3 is 18 residues. The V end was cut by 4 bases, the J end by 2 bases, with 21 bases between. CDR3 protein: CASSSGGAAKTPGNTIYF. Written as DNA, the CDR3 is TGTGCCAGCAGCTCCGGGGGGGCAGCAAAAACCCCTGGAAACACCATATATTTT.

The rearrangement joins TRBV2 to TRBJ2-7; D call uncertain. Germline CDR1 SNHLY, CDR2 FYNNEI. The CDR3 is 14 amino acids. Between the trimmed V and J ends, which lost 1 base and 2 bases, there was a span of 9 bases. DNA of the CDR3: TGTGCCAGCAGTGAAGGGACCCCCACCTACGAGCAGTACTTC. Encoded protein: CASSEGTPTYEQYF.

The chain combines TRBV4-1 with TRBJ1-1; 7 nucleotides agree with TRBD1. Germline V gene lookup returns CDR1 MGHRA and CDR2 YSYEKL. The CDR3 has 15 residues. Losses at the gene ends were 4 bases for V and 5 bases for J; bases not matched to a gene: 10. CDR3 in amino acids: CASSPVQGRETEAFF. The CDR3, as DNA: TGCGCCAGCAGCCCAGTACAGGGGAGAGAGACTGAAGCTTTCTTT.

The genes are TRBV9 and TRBJ1-6; perhaps TRBD1 as D (5 bases). The length of the CDR3 is 13 residues. V was pared by 7 bases and J by 11 bases, with 16 bases between. Germline CDR1 reads SGDLS; CDR2 reads YYNGEE. This chain's CDR3 is CASGGGAGPPLHF. CDR3 coding DNA: TGTGCCAGCGGTGGTGGGGCAGGCCCACCCCTCCACTTT.

This sequence joins TRBV5-8 and TRBJ1-5; 7 bases are a match to TRBD1. CDR3 length: 15 residues. The V gene's germline CDR1 is SGHTS and CDR2 YDEGEE. V was clipped by 5 bases and J by 2 bases; unmatched bases: 7. CDR3 DNA sequence: TGTGCCAGCAGACACAGGGGAACGGGCAATCAGCCCCAGCATTTT. It translates to CASRHRGTGNQPQHF.

The V and J genes are TRBV6-7 and TRBJ2-7, with a possible D match to TRBD2 (6 bases). TRBV6-7 is designated an ORF whose function remains uncertain. V lost 4 bases to trimming and J lost 2 bases, with 21 bases between them. This CDR3 is built from 17 residues. The CDR3 DNA follows: TGTGCCAGCAGTTTCCCCTGGGGGACTCCCCAACCCTACGAGCAGTACTTC. Translation gives CASSFPWGTPQPYEQYF.

This clone was observed a single time. This chain joins TRBV7-8 and TRBJ1-5; possible D gene TRBD1, 6 bases. V was shortened by 4 bases and J by 7 bases, with 14 bases between the two germline ends. Germline V gene lookup returns CDR1 SGHVS and CDR2 FQNEAQ. The CDR3 is made up of 14 amino acids. The CDR3 DNA is TGTGCCAGCAGCTCCACACAGGGAGACCAGCCCCAGCATTTT. Encoded protein: CASSSTQGDQPQHF.